This T cell receptor (beta chain) was profiled in a study of blood T cell repertoires in COVID-19. V lost 4 bases and J 7 bases, leaving 16 bases between the germline ends. The germline V gene has CDR1 SGHDN and CDR2 FVKESK. The CDR3 consists of 14 residues. Residents of about 25 US areas, aged about 18 to 95 years, made up the participants. Assay used: immunoSEQ multiplex PCR; TCRdb lists only in-frame clones, some missing. The data contain 200,000 to 300,000 clones, about 82% of them singletons. The TCR was taken from a woman between 45 and 65 years old who had recovered from COVID-19. Sequencing was performed on PBMCs or T cells enriched from blood (not recorded which). V is TRBV14 and J is TRBJ1-2; no firm D call. This chain's CDR3 is CASSPSRLGAGYTF. CDR3 in DNA: TGTGCCAGCAGCCCTTCCCGATTAGGAGCTGGCTACACCTTC.